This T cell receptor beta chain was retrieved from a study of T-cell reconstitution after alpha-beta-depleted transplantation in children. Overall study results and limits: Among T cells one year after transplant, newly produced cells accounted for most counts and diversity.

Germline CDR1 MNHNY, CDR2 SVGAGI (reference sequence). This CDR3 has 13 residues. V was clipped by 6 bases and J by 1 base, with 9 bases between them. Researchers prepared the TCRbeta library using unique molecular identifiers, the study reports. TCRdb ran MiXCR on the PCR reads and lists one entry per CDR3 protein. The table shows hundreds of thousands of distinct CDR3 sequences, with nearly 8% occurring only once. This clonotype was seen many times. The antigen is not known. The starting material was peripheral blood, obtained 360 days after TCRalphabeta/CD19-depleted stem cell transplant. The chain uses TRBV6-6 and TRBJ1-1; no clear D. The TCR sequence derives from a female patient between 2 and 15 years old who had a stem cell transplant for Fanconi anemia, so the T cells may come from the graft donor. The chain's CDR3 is CASRLGWNTEAFF. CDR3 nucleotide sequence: TGTGCCAGCAGACTGGGGTGGAACACTGAAGCTTTCTTT.